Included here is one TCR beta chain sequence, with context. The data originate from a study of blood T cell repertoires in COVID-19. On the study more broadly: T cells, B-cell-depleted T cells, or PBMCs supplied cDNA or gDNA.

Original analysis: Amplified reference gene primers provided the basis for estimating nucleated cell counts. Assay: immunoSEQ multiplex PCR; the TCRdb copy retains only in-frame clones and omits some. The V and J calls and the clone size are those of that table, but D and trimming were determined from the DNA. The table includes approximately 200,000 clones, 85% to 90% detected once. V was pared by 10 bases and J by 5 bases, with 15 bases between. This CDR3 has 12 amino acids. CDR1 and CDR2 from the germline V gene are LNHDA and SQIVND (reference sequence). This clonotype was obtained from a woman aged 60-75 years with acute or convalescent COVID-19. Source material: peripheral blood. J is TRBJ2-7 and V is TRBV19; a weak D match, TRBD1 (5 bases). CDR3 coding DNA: TGTGCCACCTGGGCAGGGATCAACGAGCAGTACTTC. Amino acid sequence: CATWAGINEQYF.